The text below deals with one TCR beta chain. What it recognizes is unknown. Use of 60 Vbeta and 13 Jbeta primers characterized the PCR. Assay used: immunoSEQ multiplex PCR; TCRdb lists only in-frame clones, some missing. The sample features 95,000 to 150,000 clones, with 3.6% in its top ten. The sample belongs to a study of cytomegalovirus exposure and HLA in healthy donors. Losses at the gene ends were 5 bases for V and 6 bases for J; bases not matched to a gene: 8. This CDR3 has 15 residues. Looked up from germline, CDR1 is SGDLS and CDR2 is YYNGEE. Broader study findings: Among immune exposure information, only CMV serostatus was available.

This TCR derives from a man younger than 35 in good health and CMV-seronegative. What was sequenced was PBMCs. V usage is TRBV9 and J usage is TRBJ2-1; 10 nucleotides match TRBD1. CDR3 in DNA: TGTGCCAGCAGTGACCGGGACAGGGGCCTCAATGAGCAGTTCTTC. Translation gives CASSDRDRGLNEQFF.